Sequencing of this T cell receptor (beta chain) was carried out in a study of T cell responses to AZD1222 COVID-19 vaccine (dated by TCRdb to the early 2020s). About the full investigation: AZD1222 recipients given second doses at about 4 weeks or at about 12 weeks were pooled, since spike-specific TCR depth and breadth were not found to differ between the two schedules. A total of roughly 240 trial participants underwent TCR sequencing, of whom approximately 210 received two doses of AZD1222 and about 25 received two doses of the MenACWY control vaccine. Trial participants were enrolled by age into 18-55, 56-69 and 70-plus year subgroups, with 148, 28 and 57 TCR-sequenced participants respectively. General study outcomes and caveats: Reportedly, close to half of the unique spike-specific TCRs recognized epitopes lying outside the regions that are mutated in the B.1.351 and B.1.1.7 variants. In the small 56-69-year group, the increase in depth fell short of significance, most likely because of low power. Most participants were white British and females outnumbered males, and the authors suggested that clonal diversity may have been underestimated. CD4 TCRs associated with the vaccine covered the entire spike protein, and the dominant responses were in regions 160-218 and 743-854. Conclusions about previously exposed vaccinees are limited, since just six AZD1222 recipients were seropositive for SARS-CoV-2 at baseline. Because no day 14 peak-response samples were available, repertoires were characterized only after the peak T cell response. After two AZD1222 doses, spike-specific TCR breadth and depth were significantly higher than at day 0 and than in MenACWY recipients.

The sample's time point label, in plain terms: baseline before first vaccination. Samples from vaccinated people were obtained from the UK trials COV001 and COV002, which included a single-blind randomized controlled phase 2/3 trial of AZD1222 (ChAdOx1 nCoV-19) in healthy adults. For TCRbeta chain sequencing, PBMC samples were collected from trial participants at day 0 and at day 28 after the second dose. This clone was observed once. What antigen it recognizes has not been identified. Per-nucleotide qualities are absent, and no much larger clonotype sits a single base away. The CDR3 regions of human TCRbeta chains were subjected to immunosequencing. The original methods were these. TCRs in the repertoires were matched against a reference library of SARS-CoV-2-specific TCRs that had been generated with the MIRA antigen-specificity platform. Breadth was defined as the fraction of unique TCRs that were SARS-CoV-2-associated, and depth was defined as the fraction of total T cells that were SARS-CoV-2-associated. Using the MIRA data, each spike-specific TCR was assigned both to the spike region to which the TCR was reactive and to a CD4 or CD8 class. Log10-transformed breadth and depth values were compared by one-way ANOVA with Sidak's multiple comparisons tests. Not all clones reach the TCRdb copy of this immuneACCESS table, which keeps in-frame sequences only. Checked studies attribute under half of the gap to unresolved V genes and leave the rest unexplained. The V and J calls and clone size were taken over from that table, and D and trimming were inferred from the DNA. The sample records 150,000 to 200,000 clones, just over 90% of which are singletons. Around 2.6% of the sample is in the top ten clones.

This TCR derives from an adult in good health. Source: peripheral blood, taken on day 0 of AZD1222 vaccination.

The CDR3 has the sequence CASSFGLGTEAFF. The DNA is TGTGCCAGCAGTTTTGGCCTAGGAACTGAAGCTTTCTTT. The V and J segments used are TRBV27 and TRBJ1-1; no D segment can be confidently identified. Inclusive of the bounding cysteine and phenylalanine, the CDR3 is 13 residues long. Kept here is only the CDR3 DNA, which spans 39 bases and is read in frame from base 1. V and J lose 3 bases and 5 bases, and a span of 10 bases separates them. Via the germline V gene (reference sequence), CDR1 is MNHEY and CDR2 SMNVEV.